Listed below are T cell receptor beta chains from one sample, sequenced in a study of blood T cells in healthy people across ages. From the 5' RACE reads, TCRdb called clonotypes with MiXCR, one entry per CDR3 protein. The data show fewer than 2,000,000 distinct CDR3 sequences, almost 35% seen once. Sequenced material: blood. The receptors shown here come from a woman aged 25 to 39 in good health. Each CDR3 is given with its conserved first and last residue. The order of the fields is D gene, J gene, clone size, V gene, CDR3 DNA, CDR3 protein. D genes are given only for firm matches. Clone size, where shown, is once, few, many, or a class for clones that have expanded.

D: .
J: TRBJ2-7
size: .
V: TRBV7-9
DNA: TGTGCCAGCAGCTTTGAGACAGCCTACGAGCAGTACTTC
CDR3: CASSFETAYEQYF

D: TRBD1
J: TRBJ1-1
size: .
V: TRBV28
DNA: TGTGCCAGCAATGCCGGGACAGGATACACTGAAGCTTTCTTT
CDR3: CASNAGTGYTEAFF

D: .
J: TRBJ2-2
size: .
V: TRBV20-1
DNA: TGCAGTGCTTCGACGGGGGAGCCGTGGGACACCGGGGAGCTGTTTTTT
CDR3: CSASTGEPWDTGELFF

D: TRBD1
J: TRBJ2-7
size: few
V: TRBV20-1
DNA: TGCAGTGCTAGGGACAGGGACCGCCTCCCCCACGAGCAGTACTTC
CDR3: CSARDRDRLPHEQYF

D: .
J: TRBJ2-3
size: .
V: TRBV27
DNA: TGTGCCAGCATAGGGGGTCCCAGCACAGATACGCAGTATTTT
CDR3: CASIGGPSTDTQYF

D: TRBD2
J: TRBJ2-3
size: .
V: TRBV6-5
DNA: TGTGCCAGCATCGAACGGGGCGGGGGGCTACGTACGCAGTATTTT
CDR3: CASIERGGGLRTQYF

D: TRBD1
J: TRBJ2-3
size: .
V: TRBV5-1
DNA: TGCGCCAGCAGCCTCCTGGACAGGGGAGGAGATACGCAGTATTTT
CDR3: CASSLLDRGGDTQYF

D: .
J: TRBJ2-7
size: .
V: TRBV5-1
DNA: TGCGTCAGCAGCTCAGACCACCCAGGGACGAGGGAGCAGTACTTC
CDR3: CVSSSDHPGTREQYF

D: TRBD1
J: TRBJ2-1
size: .
V: TRBV7-2
DNA: TGTGCCAGCAGCACCCGGACAGGGGCCGGGGATGAGCAGTTCTTC
CDR3: CASSTRTGAGDEQFF

D: .
J: TRBJ1-2
size: .
V: TRBV10-2
DNA: TGCGTCAGCAGTGGATCGGGACGCCGCTATGGCTACACCTTC
CDR3: CVSSGSGRRYGYTF

D: .
J: TRBJ1-1
size: few
V: TRBV29-1
DNA: TGCAGCGCAACAGGGAGGCCTGAAGCTTTCTTT
CDR3: CSATGRPEAFF

D: .
J: TRBJ2-4
size: many
V: TRBV20-1
DNA: TGCAGTGCTCCGGGGGCGCCCCATGGAGCCAAAAACATTCAGTACTTC
CDR3: CSAPGAPHGAKNIQYF

D: .
J: TRBJ2-5
size: few
V: TRBV6-2/TRBV6-3
DNA: TGTGCCAGCAGTTACAAAGGGACCCAGTACTTC
CDR3: CASSYKGTQYF

D: .
J: TRBJ2-1
size: once
V: TRBV15
DNA: TGTGCCACCAGCAGAGAAAAACCAGGGTATGCTGAGCAGTTCTTC
CDR3: CATSREKPGYAEQFF

D: TRBD1
J: TRBJ2-5
size: few
V: TRBV6-1
DNA: TGTGCCGGTAGGGACAGGGTTGGGGAGACCCAGTACTTC
CDR3: CAGRDRVGETQYF

D: TRBD2
J: TRBJ2-7
size: many
V: TRBV20-1
DNA: TGCAGTGCTCGGGGGGGCGACTCCTACGAGCAGTACTTC
CDR3: CSARGGDSYEQYF

D: .
J: TRBJ2-2
size: .
V: TRBV28
DNA: TGTGCCAGCAGTTTTCTCAGGGGGAACACCGGGGAGCTGTTTTTT
CDR3: CASSFLRGNTGELFF

D: TRBD2
J: TRBJ2-7
size: .
V: TRBV20-1
DNA: TGCAGTGCTAGAGACCCGAGCGGGGTAAGCTACGAGCAGTACTTC
CDR3: CSARDPSGVSYEQYF

D: .
J: TRBJ1-4
size: .
V: TRBV6-1
DNA: TGTGCCAGCAGTGACGAACAGGGAGCTAATGAAAAACTGTTTTTT
CDR3: CASSDEQGANEKLFF

D: .
J: TRBJ2-3
size: few
V: TRBV6-6
DNA: TGTGCCAGCAGTAACTCAGGGGCCGGCCCAGATACGCAGTATTTT
CDR3: CASSNSGAGPDTQYF

D: TRBD1
J: TRBJ1-2
size: .
V: TRBV5-5
DNA: TGTGCCAGCAGCTGGGGACAGCCTAACTATGGCTACACCTTC
CDR3: CASSWGQPNYGYTF

D: .
J: TRBJ2-2
size: .
V: TRBV3-1
DNA: TGTGCCAGCAGCCCCAGCGCTTACACCGGGGAGCTGTTTTTT
CDR3: CASSPSAYTGELFF

D: .
J: TRBJ1-1
size: .
V: TRBV14
DNA: TGTGCCAGCAGAAAACAGGGCAGGGGCACTGAAGCTTTCTTT
CDR3: CASRKQGRGTEAFF

D: .
J: TRBJ2-1
size: .
V: TRBV7-2
DNA: TGTGCCAGCAGCTCCCAACCTAGGAGCGGGCAGTTCTTC
CDR3: CASSSQPRSGQFF

D: .
J: TRBJ2-1
size: .
V: TRBV14
DNA: TGTGCCAGCAGCCAAGATAGGCCGGGGTGGGATGAGCAGTTCTTC
CDR3: CASSQDRPGWDEQFF

D: .
J: TRBJ1-2
size: .
V: TRBV28
DNA: TGTGCCAGCAGTTTAGGGGGACCGATTAACTATGGCTACACCTTC
CDR3: CASSLGGPINYGYTF

D: TRBD1
J: TRBJ1-2
size: .
V: TRBV6-1
DNA: TGTGCCAGCAGGGTCCCGGGACAGGGGGCGTCGGCCCTGTATGGCTACACCTTC
CDR3: CASRVPGQGASALYGYTF

D: TRBD1
J: TRBJ1-1
size: .
V: TRBV5-1
DNA: TGCGCCAGCAGCTCTAGGGGGCAGGAAGCTTTCTTT
CDR3: CASSSRGQEAFF

D: .
J: TRBJ2-7
size: few
V: TRBV20-1
DNA: TGCAGTGCTAACGCCCGGAGCTCCTACGAGCAGTACTTC
CDR3: CSANARSSYEQYF

D: .
J: TRBJ2-3
size: few
V: TRBV20-1
DNA: TGCAGTGCTCAACGAGGTGGCGTAGGAGATACGCAGTATTTT
CDR3: CSAQRGGVGDTQYF

D: TRBD2
J: TRBJ2-7
size: .
V: TRBV7-8
DNA: TGTGCCAGCAGCTTAGTTGCAGCGGGGAGCTCCTACGAGCAGTACTTC
CDR3: CASSLVAAGSSYEQYF

D: TRBD2
J: TRBJ2-1
size: few
V: TRBV5-4
DNA: TGTGCCAGCAGCGGGGGGACTAGCGCGTACAATGAGCAGTTCTTC
CDR3: CASSGGTSAYNEQFF

D: TRBD1
J: TRBJ1-5
size: .
V: TRBV4-1
DNA: TGCGCCAGCAGCCTACGCCCGCCCGAACAGGGGGCGGGTCAGCCCCAGCATTTT
CDR3: CASSLRPPEQGAGQPQHF

D: TRBD1
J: TRBJ2-1
size: few
V: TRBV6-5
DNA: TGTGCCAGCAGCACCGGGACAGGTTTTTACAATGAGCAGTTCTTC
CDR3: CASSTGTGFYNEQFF

D: .
J: TRBJ2-3
size: .
V: TRBV4-1
DNA: TGCGCCAGCAGCCAAGATTCCCAGGGCACAGATACGCAGTATTTT
CDR3: CASSQDSQGTDTQYF

D: .
J: TRBJ2-2
size: .
V: TRBV20-1
DNA: TGCAGTGCTAAAGCTAGCAGGGTCGGGGAGCTGTTTTTT
CDR3: CSAKASRVGELFF

D: TRBD1
J: TRBJ2-3
size: .
V: TRBV20-1
DNA: TGCAGTGTCGGAAAGGGGGCATCGACAGATACGCAGTATTTT
CDR3: CSVGKGASTDTQYF

D: .
J: TRBJ2-1
size: .
V: TRBV6-5
DNA: TGTGCCAGCAGCCGAGGACACGACAATGAGCAGTTCTTC
CDR3: CASSRGHDNEQFF

D: TRBD2
J: TRBJ2-1
size: .
V: TRBV7-6
DNA: TGTGCCAGCAGCTTAGGGGGCGGGAGTGTCGATGAGCAGTTCTTC
CDR3: CASSLGGGSVDEQFF

D: TRBD1
J: TRBJ1-2
size: .
V: TRBV20-1
DNA: TGCAGTGCTAGCGGGTCAGGGGGCAACTATGACTACACCTTC
CDR3: CSASGSGGNYDYTF

D: .
J: TRBJ2-1
size: few
V: TRBV5-1
DNA: TGCGCCAGCAGCCATCTAACCGGGAGCCCTGGCGGTCAGTTCTTC
CDR3: CASSHLTGSPGGQFF

D: TRBD2
J: TRBJ2-1
size: few
V: TRBV20-1
DNA: TGCAGTGCTAGAGAGACTAGCGGGGGGGCTAGTGAGCAGTTCTTC
CDR3: CSARETSGGASEQFF

D: .
J: TRBJ1-3
size: few
V: TRBV10-3
DNA: TGTGCCATCAAGGCAGAGCCCTCTGGAAACACCATATATTTT
CDR3: CAIKAEPSGNTIYF

D: .
J: TRBJ2-2
size: .
V: TRBV20-1
DNA: TGCAGTGCTAGAGATCTCAACGAAAACACCGGGGAGCTGTTTTTT
CDR3: CSARDLNENTGELFF

D: .
J: TRBJ1-2
size: few
V: TRBV4-1
DNA: TGCGCCAGCAGCCAAACCCAGGGAGCTAACTATGGCTACACCTTC
CDR3: CASSQTQGANYGYTF

D: TRBD2
J: TRBJ2-1
size: .
V: TRBV20-1
DNA: TGCAGTGCTAGGAGGCTAGCGGGGGGCTTCGTCAATGAGCAGTTCTTC
CDR3: CSARRLAGGFVNEQFF

D: .
J: TRBJ2-1
size: .
V: TRBV28
DNA: TGTGCCAGCAGTCCCTCAGGGGCAGGGTCCCAAGAGACCCAGTTCTTC
CDR3: CASSPSGAGSQETQFF

D: TRBD2
J: TRBJ2-3
size: many
V: TRBV29-1
DNA: TGCAGCCTCCTGTGGACTAGCGGGATCACAGATACGCAGTATTTT
CDR3: CSLLWTSGITDTQYF

D: TRBD1
J: TRBJ1-4
size: .
V: TRBV12-3/TRBV12-4
DNA: TGTGCCAGCAGGCGTCCCGGGACAGGGGTTGAAAAACTGTTTTTT
CDR3: CASRRPGTGVEKLFF

D: .
J: TRBJ1-5
size: .
V: TRBV12-3/TRBV12-4
DNA: TGTGCCAGCAGTTTAGCTACTGGGCGCGCAGGGAGTGTGGGAGGCAATCAGCCCCAGCATTTT
CDR3: CASSLATGRAGSVGGNQPQHF

D: .
J: TRBJ1-5
size: few
V: TRBV12-3/TRBV12-4
DNA: TGTGCCAGCAGTCCGACTCAGGGGCGGCCCCAGCATTTT
CDR3: CASSPTQGRPQHF

D: TRBD2
J: TRBJ2-1
size: .
V: TRBV5-6
DNA: TGTGCCAGCAGCGCTGGCGGGGGGGCTTACAATGAACAGTTCTTC
CDR3: CASSAGGGAYNEQFF

D: .
J: TRBJ2-5
size: few
V: TRBV20-1
DNA: TGCAGTGCTAGACTACTACCAGGAGAGACCCAGTACTTC
CDR3: CSARLLPGETQYF

D: TRBD2
J: TRBJ2-5
size: few
V: TRBV29-1
DNA: TGCAGCGTTGAAGATCGACGACTAGCGCCAAAAGAGACCCAGTACTTC
CDR3: CSVEDRRLAPKETQYF

D: TRBD2
J: TRBJ2-5
size: few
V: TRBV3-1
DNA: TGTGCCAGCAGCCTCCCGGGACCGGGGGGAGAGACCCAGTACTTC
CDR3: CASSLPGPGGETQYF